The present entry profiles one TCR beta chain with its context. As yet, its antigen is unknown. This specimen belongs to a study of blood T cells in healthy people across ages. Study results and limitations: CMV infection status of these donors was not known.

Isolation of PBMCs gave at least 6 million cells per sample. Sample-barcoded 5' priming and a J-beta primer mix drove a second PCR of roughly 7 to 11 cycles. MiXCR, run by TCRdb on the 5' RACE reads, gives a single entry per CDR3 protein. The sample yields about 760,000 distinct CDR3 sequences, approximately 25% seen once. This same sample was also part of a study on T cells of mothers and their children.

The receptor comes from a boy between 5 and 17 years old in good health. Sequenced sample: blood.

The CDR3 is CSAAGLGGTDTQYF. CDR3 DNA: TGCAGTGCGGCAGGACTTGGGGGCACAGATACGCAGTATTTT. The chain links TRBV20-1 to TRBJ2-3; possibly TRBD2 for D (5 bases). The CDR3 spans 14 residues. With 6 bases removed from V and 1 base from J, the gap between germline ends came to 14 bases. CDR1 is DFQATT, CDR2 SNEGSKA, per germline (reference sequence).